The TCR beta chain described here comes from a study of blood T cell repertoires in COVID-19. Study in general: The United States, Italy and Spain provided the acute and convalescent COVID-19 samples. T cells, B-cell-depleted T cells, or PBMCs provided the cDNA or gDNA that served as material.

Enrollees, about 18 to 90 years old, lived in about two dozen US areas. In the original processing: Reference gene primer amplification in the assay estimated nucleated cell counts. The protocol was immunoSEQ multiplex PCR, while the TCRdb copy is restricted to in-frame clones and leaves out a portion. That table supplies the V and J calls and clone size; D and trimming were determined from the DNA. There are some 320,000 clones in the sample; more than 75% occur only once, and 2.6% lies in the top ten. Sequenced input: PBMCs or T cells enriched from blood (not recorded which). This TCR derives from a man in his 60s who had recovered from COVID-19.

In DNA, the CDR3 is TGTGCCAGCAGTTTATATCCATCGAGCGGGAGTCCCTACGAGCAGTACTTC. This gives the protein CASSLYPSSGSPYEQYF. The chain has TRBV27 and TRBJ2-7; 8 bases are shared with TRBD2. The CDR3 extends over 17 amino acids. V lost 1 base to trimming and J lost 2 bases; unmatched junction nucleotides: 10. Germline values: CDR1 MNHEY, CDR2 SMNVEV (reference sequence).